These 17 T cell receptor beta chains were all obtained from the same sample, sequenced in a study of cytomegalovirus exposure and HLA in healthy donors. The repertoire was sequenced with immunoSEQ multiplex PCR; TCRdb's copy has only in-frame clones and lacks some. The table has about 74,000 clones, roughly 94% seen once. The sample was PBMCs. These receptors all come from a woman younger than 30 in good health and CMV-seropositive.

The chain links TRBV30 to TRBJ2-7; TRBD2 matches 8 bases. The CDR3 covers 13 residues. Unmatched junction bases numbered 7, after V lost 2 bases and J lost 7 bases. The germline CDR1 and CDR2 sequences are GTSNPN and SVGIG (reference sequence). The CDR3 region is CAWSSAGEYEQYF. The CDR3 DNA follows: TGTGCCTGGAGTTCAGCGGGAGAGTATGAGCAGTACTTC.

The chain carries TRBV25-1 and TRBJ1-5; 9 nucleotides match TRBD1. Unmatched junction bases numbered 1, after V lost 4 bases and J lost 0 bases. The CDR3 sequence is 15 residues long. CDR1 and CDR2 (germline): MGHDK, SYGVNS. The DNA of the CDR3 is TGTGCCAGCAGTGCGGACAGGGGTAGCAATCAGCCCCAGCATTTT. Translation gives CASSADRGSNQPQHF. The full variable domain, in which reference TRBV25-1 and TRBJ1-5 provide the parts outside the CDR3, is EADIYQTPRYLVIGTGKKITLECSQTMGHDKMYWYQQDPGMELHLIHYSYGVNSTEKGDLSSESTVSRIRTEHFPLTLESARPSHTSQYLCASSADRGSNQPQHFGDGTRLSIL.

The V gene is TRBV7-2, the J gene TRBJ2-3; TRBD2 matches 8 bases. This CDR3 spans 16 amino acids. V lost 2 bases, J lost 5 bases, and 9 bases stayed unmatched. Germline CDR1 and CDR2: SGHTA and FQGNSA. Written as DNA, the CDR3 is TGTGCCAGCAGCTTATTGCCCCTAGCGGGCGGAGATACGCAGTATTTT. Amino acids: CASSLLPLAGGDTQYF.

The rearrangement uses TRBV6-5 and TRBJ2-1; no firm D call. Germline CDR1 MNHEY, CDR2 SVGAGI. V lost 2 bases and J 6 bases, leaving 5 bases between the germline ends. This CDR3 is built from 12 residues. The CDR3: CASSYPGNEQFF. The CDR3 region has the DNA TGTGCCAGCAGTTACCCCGGCAATGAGCAGTTCTTC.

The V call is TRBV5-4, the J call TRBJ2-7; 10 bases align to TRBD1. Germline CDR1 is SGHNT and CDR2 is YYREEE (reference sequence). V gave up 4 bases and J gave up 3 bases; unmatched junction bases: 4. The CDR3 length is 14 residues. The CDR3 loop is CASSPGQGIYEQYF. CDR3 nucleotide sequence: TGTGCCAGCAGCCCGGGACAGGGGATCTACGAGCAGTACTTC.

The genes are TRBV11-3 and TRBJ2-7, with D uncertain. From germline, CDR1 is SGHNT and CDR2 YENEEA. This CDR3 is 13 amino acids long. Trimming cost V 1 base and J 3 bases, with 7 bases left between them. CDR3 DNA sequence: TGTGCCAGCAGCTTAGGACACCACTACGAGCAGTACTTC. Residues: CASSLGHHYEQYF.

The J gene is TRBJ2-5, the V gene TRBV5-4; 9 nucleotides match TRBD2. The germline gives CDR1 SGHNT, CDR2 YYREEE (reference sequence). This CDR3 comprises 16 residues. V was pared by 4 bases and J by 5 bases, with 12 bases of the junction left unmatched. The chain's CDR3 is CASSTIRAGGHETQYF. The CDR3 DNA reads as TGTGCCAGCAGCACCATCAGAGCGGGGGGCCATGAGACCCAGTACTTC.

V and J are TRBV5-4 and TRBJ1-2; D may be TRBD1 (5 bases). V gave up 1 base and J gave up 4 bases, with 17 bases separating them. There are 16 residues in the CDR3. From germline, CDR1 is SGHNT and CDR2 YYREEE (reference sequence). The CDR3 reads CASSLQGRGVSYGYTF. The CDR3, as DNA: TGTGCCAGCAGCTTGCAAGGGAGGGGAGTTAGCTATGGCTACACCTTC.

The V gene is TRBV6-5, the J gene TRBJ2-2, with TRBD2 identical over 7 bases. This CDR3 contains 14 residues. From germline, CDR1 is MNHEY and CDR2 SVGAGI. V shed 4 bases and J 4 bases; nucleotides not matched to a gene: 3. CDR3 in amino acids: CASSFRGGTGELFF. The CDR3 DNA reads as TGTGCCAGCAGTTTCCGCGGGGGCACCGGGGAGCTGTTTTTT.

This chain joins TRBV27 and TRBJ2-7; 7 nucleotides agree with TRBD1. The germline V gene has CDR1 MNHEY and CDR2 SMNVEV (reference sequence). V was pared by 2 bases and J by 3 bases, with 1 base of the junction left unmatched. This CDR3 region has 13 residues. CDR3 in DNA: TGTGCCAGCAGTTTAAGACAGGGCTACGAGCAGTACTTC. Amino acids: CASSLRQGYEQYF.

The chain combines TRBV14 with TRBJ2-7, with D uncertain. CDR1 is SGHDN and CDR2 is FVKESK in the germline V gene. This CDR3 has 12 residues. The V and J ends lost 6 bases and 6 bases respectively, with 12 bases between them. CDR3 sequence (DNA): TGTGCCAGCAGACTTTTTACGAGCGAGCAGTACTTC. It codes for CASRLFTSEQYF.

The CDR3 bases are TGTGCCAGCAGCTCCCCCTCCGGGACTAGCAGCCCCTACAATGAGCAGTTCTTC. Its protein product is CASSSPSGTSSPYNEQFF. The genes are TRBV11-2 and TRBJ2-1, with 9 bases identical to TRBD2. CDR3 length equals 18 residues. The trim removed 4 bases at V and 2 bases at J, leaving 12 bases unmatched. Looked up from germline, CDR1 is SGHAT and CDR2 is FQNNGV.

CDR3 protein: CASSRERSSGANVLTF. CDR3 DNA: TGCGCCAGCAGCAGAGAGCGGAGCTCTGGGGCCAACGTCCTGACTTTC. The chain uses TRBV4-1 and TRBJ2-6; perhaps TRBD2 as D (5 bases). This CDR3 comprises 16 residues. Germline assignment: CDR1 MGHRA and CDR2 YSYEKL. V was shortened by 5 bases and J by 0 bases, with 11 bases between the two germline ends.

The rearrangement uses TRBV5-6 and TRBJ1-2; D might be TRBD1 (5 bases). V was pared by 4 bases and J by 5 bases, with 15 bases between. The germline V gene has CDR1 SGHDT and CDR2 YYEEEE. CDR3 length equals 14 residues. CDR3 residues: CASSDPRADYGYTF. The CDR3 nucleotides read TGTGCCAGCAGCGACCCCAGGGCTGATTATGGCTACACCTTC.

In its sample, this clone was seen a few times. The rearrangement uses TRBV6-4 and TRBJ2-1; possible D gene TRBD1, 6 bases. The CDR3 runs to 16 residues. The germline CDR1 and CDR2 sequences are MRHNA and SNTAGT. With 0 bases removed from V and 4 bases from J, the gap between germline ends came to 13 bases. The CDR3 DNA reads TGTGCCAGCAGTGACTCGGAGACAGGAGATTACAATGAGCAGTTCTTC. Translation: CASSDSETGDYNEQFF.

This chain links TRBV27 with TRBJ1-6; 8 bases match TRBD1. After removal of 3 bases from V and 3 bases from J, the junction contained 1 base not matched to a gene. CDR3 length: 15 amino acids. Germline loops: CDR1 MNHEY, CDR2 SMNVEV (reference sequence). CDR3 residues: CASSFTGGYNSPLHF. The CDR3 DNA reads TGTGCCAGCAGTTTCACAGGGGGCTATAATTCACCCCTCCACTTT.

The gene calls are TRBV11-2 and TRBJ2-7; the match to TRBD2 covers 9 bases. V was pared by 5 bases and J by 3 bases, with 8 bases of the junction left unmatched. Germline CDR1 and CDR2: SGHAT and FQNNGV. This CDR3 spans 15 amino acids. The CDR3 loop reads CASSPWTSALYEQYF. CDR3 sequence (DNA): TGTGCCAGCAGCCCCTGGACTAGCGCTCTCTACGAGCAGTACTTC.